This T cell receptor (beta chain) was identified during a study of blood T cell repertoires in COVID-19. TCRdb's table, derived via immunoSEQ multiplex PCR, lists solely in-frame clones and lacks some. The sample has around 190,000 clones, roughly three quarters seen once; the top ten hold about a sixth. V dropped 5 bases and J dropped 2; count of bases not matched to a gene: 4. CDR3 length: 14 amino acids. Germline V gene data show CDR1 as MDHEN and CDR2 as SYDVKM. Sequencing was carried out using PBMCs or T cells enriched from blood (not recorded which). The TCR originated in a woman in her 50s with acute COVID-19. The chain couples TRBV28 to TRBJ2-7, with 9 positions matching TRBD2. This CDR3 reads CASSEASGAYEQYV. Here the CDR3 DNA reads TGTGCCAGCAGTGAGGCTAGCGGGGCCTACGAGCAGTACGTC.